These T cell receptor beta chains were read from a single sample in a study of control samples from healthy donors and cancer patients. Sequenced by immunoSEQ multiplex PCR; TCRdb stores in-frame clones only, minus some. The table lists about 80,000 clones, around nine tenths of them singletons. Source material: blood. The receptors shown here come from a woman aged 45-60 years in good health. Both conserved end residues are part of each CDR3. Fields, in order: D gene, J gene, clone size, V gene, CDR3 protein, CDR3 DNA. D genes are given only for firm matches. For some rows the clone size is stated as once, few or many, or as a class when expanded; others skip it.

>NA|TRBJ1-4|few|TRBV29-1
CSVEEGGNEKLFF
TGCAGCGTTGAAGAAGGGGGGAATGAAAAACTGTTTTTT
>NA|TRBJ1-4|NA|TRBV2
CASSVREKLFF
TGTGCCAGCAGTGTACGGGAAAAACTGTTTTTT
>TRBD1|TRBJ1-5|NA|TRBV5-6
CASSLYQGGSGNQPQHF
TGTGCCAGCAGCTTATACCAGGGGGGTTCGGGCAATCAGCCCCAGCATTTT
>NA|TRBJ2-7|NA|TRBV7-9
CASSLEWHEQYF
TGTGCCAGCAGCCTTGAGTGGCACGAGCAGTACTTC
>NA|TRBJ2-7|NA|TRBV2
CASSEAIGLSYEQYF
TGTGCCAGCAGTGAAGCAATAGGACTCTCCTACGAGCAGTACTTC
>NA|TRBJ1-4|NA|TRBV6-1
CASSEAVWKVGEKLFF
TGTGCCAGCAGTGAAGCTGTTTGGAAGGTGGGGGAAAAACTGTTTTTT
>NA|TRBJ1-1|NA|TRBV11-3
CASSLAGMHTEAFF
TGTGCCAGCAGCTTAGCAGGGATGCACACTGAAGCTTTCTTT
>NA|TRBJ2-7|NA|TRBV5-1
CASSLSVGNEQYF
TGCGCCAGCAGCTTGTCGGTAGGTAACGAGCAGTACTTC
>NA|TRBJ1-3|NA|TRBV9
CASSVEPNPGNTIYF
TGTGCCAGCAGCGTAGAGCCGAATCCAGGAAACACCATATATTTT
>NA|TRBJ1-3|NA|TRBV6-5
CASSSGPIDGNTIYF
TGTGCCAGCAGTTCCGGACCGATCGATGGAAACACCATATATTTT
>NA|TRBJ2-1|NA|TRBV11-2
CASSWGTGLYNEQFF
TGTGCCAGCTCATGGGGGACGGGGCTTTATAATGAGCAGTTCTTC
>NA|TRBJ1-4|NA|TRBV5-4
CASSLESNEKLFF
TGTGCCAGCAGCTTGGAGTCTAATGAAAAACTGTTTTTT